These 16 T cell receptor beta chains came from one sample sequenced in a study of blood T cell repertoires in COVID-19. Generated by immunoSEQ multiplex PCR, the TCRdb table keeps only in-frame clones and is missing some. The sample has approximately 320,000 clones, 90% seen once. The sample was PBMCs or T cells enriched from blood (not recorded which). The receptors stem from a man in his sixties who had recovered from COVID-19.

The chain combines TRBV5-1 with TRBJ2-1; maybe TRBD2 (6 bases). This CDR3 region has 14 residues. V lost 0 bases and J 7 bases, leaving 11 bases between the germline ends. Germline V gene sequence: CDR1 SGHRS, CDR2 YFSETQ. The CDR3 nucleotides are TGCGCCAGCAGCTTGGGAGCGGGCCCGAATGAGCAGTTCTTC. Translating it yields CASSLGAGPNEQFF.

The chain recombines TRBV9 with TRBJ2-1; D is possibly TRBD1 (5 bases). This CDR3 is 14 amino acids long. Germline V CDR1 and CDR2: SGDLS, YYNGEE. Trimming cost V 0 bases and J 9 bases, with 13 bases left between them. For the CDR3, the DNA is TGTGCCAGCAGCGTAGTGGTGGGTCAGGGTGAGCAGTTCTTC. Protein sequence: CASSVVVGQGEQFF.

This clone was observed once. The chain recombines TRBV6-6 with TRBJ2-7; D remains ambiguous. V lost 0 bases to trimming and J lost 5 bases, with 8 bases between them. The V gene's germline CDR1 is MNHNY and CDR2 SVGAGI (reference sequence). The CDR3 has 13 amino acids. CDR3 loop: CASSYSRSDEQYF. The CDR3 DNA is TGTGCCAGCAGTTACTCGAGGTCAGACGAGCAGTACTTC.

V is TRBV29-1 and J is TRBJ1-2, with a possible D match to TRBD1 (6 bases). The germline V gene has CDR1 SQVTM and CDR2 ANQGSEA. Trimming cost V 4 bases and J 2 bases, with 11 bases left between them. The CDR3 length is 13 residues. Written as DNA, the CDR3 is TGCAGCGTTGCCCAGGGACAAAACTATGGCTACACCTTC. It is translated as CSVAQGQNYGYTF.

This clone was seen a few times. The rearrangement uses TRBV19 and TRBJ1-4; 11 bases are shared with TRBD1. The CDR3 contains 16 residues. Trimming at V came to 6 bases and at J to 5 bases, leaving 8 bases not matched to a gene. Germline V gene sequence: CDR1 LNHDA, CDR2 SQIVND (reference sequence). CDR3 coding DNA: TGTGCCAGTAGCTTGGACAGGGGGCAACTCAATGAAAAACTGTTTTTT. It codes for CASSLDRGQLNEKLFF.

A remark on this clone: A read error may produce the germline difference seen at one junction end. The chain employs TRBV15 and TRBJ1-3; 9 bases are shared with TRBD1. From germline, CDR1 is LNHNV and CDR2 YYDKDF (reference sequence). The CDR3 totals 15 residues. Here the CDR3 reads CATSRDRGAGNTIYF. In DNA form, the CDR3 reads TGTGCCACCAGCCGAGACAGGGGGGCTGGAAACACCATATATTTT.

To note about this clone: One junction end does not reproduce the germline sequence, and a read error may be involved. V and J are TRBV19 and TRBJ2-1; no definite D call. This CDR3 spans 10 amino acids. Per germline, CDR1 LNHDA and CDR2 SQIVND (reference sequence). The CDR3 is CASRSGEMIF. Written as DNA, the CDR3 is TGTGCCAGCCGGTCCGGAGAGATGATCTTC.

The V and J genes are TRBV6-5 and TRBJ1-5; unclear D gene. Trimming removed 0 bases at V and 5 bases at J, with 8 bases between. There are 14 residues in the CDR3. CDR1 MNHEY and CDR2 SVGAGI come from the germline V gene. The CDR3 DNA reads TGTGCCAGCAGTTACTCGCGAAGAGATCAGCCCCAGCATTTT. Translating it yields CASSYSRRDQPQHF.

The chain recombines TRBV7-9 with TRBJ2-2; tentatively, D is TRBD1 (6 bases). Trimming took off 10 bases at V and 3 bases at J, with 21 bases between the two ends. The CDR3 contains 16 residues. Germline V gene sequence: CDR1 SEHNR, CDR2 FQNEAQ (reference sequence). The CDR3 DNA sequence: TGTGCCAACCCCCTTCACCGGGACAAGTACACCGGGGAGCTGTTTTTT. It encodes CANPLHRDKYTGELFF.

The chain recombines TRBV4-3 with TRBJ1-3, with D hard to call. CDR3 length: 15 amino acids. The germline V and J ends were trimmed by 4 bases and 0 bases, with 10 bases remaining between them. Germline CDR1 reads LGHNA; CDR2 reads YSLEER. The CDR3 spells CASSPRISSGNTIYF. The DNA of the CDR3 is TGCGCCAGCAGCCCTAGGATCAGCTCTGGAAACACCATATATTTT.

The CDR3 coding sequence is TGTGCCAGTAGTATTGGACAGGAAGAGCAGTACTTC. It codes for CASSIGQEEQYF. V and J are TRBV19 and TRBJ2-7, with 7 bases lining up with TRBD1. Germline V CDR1 and CDR2: LNHDA, SQIVND (reference sequence). V was clipped by 3 bases and J by 7 bases; unmatched bases: 3. CDR3 size: 12 residues.

The chain combines TRBV19 with TRBJ2-2; weak D call: TRBD2 (5 bases). This CDR3 is 13 amino acids long. Germline CDR1 and CDR2: LNHDA and SQIVND (reference sequence). Between the trimmed V and J ends, which lost 10 bases and 3 bases, there was a span of 12 bases. CDR3 region: CATEMRDTGELFF. The DNA of the CDR3 is TGTGCCACAGAGATGAGGGACACCGGGGAGCTGTTTTTT.

The chain recombines TRBV4-3 with TRBJ1-1, with D possibly being TRBD1 (6 bases). Germline CDR1 LGHNA, CDR2 YSLEER. The CDR3 is 14 amino acids. The ends were cut back, 1 base at V and 6 bases at J, with 12 bases in the middle. The CDR3 protein is CASSQVGAGSEAFF. The CDR3, as DNA: TGCGCCAGCAGCCAAGTGGGGGCCGGATCTGAAGCTTTCTTT.

This clone has a handful of counts. The gene calls are TRBV5-1 and TRBJ1-2, with 7 bases matching TRBD1. J gave up 8 bases and V 0 bases, and 4 bases lay outside the gene matches. The CDR3 runs 13 residues. CDR1 is SGHRS and CDR2 is YFSETQ in the germline V gene. This chain's CDR3 is CASSLGQGGGYTF. CDR3 nucleotides: TGCGCCAGCAGCTTGGGACAGGGCGGAGGCTACACCTTC.

This clone is a singleton in its sample. The V gene is TRBV7-9, the J gene TRBJ1-4; 8 bases match TRBD1. From germline, CDR1 is SEHNR and CDR2 FQNEAQ (reference sequence). The ends lost 5 bases at V and 6 bases at J; junction bases unmatched: 5. The CDR3 length is 14 residues. CDR3 DNA sequence: TGTGCCAGCAGCAAACCGGGACAGGATGAAAAACTGTTTTTT. Protein: CASSKPGQDEKLFF.

The J gene is TRBJ1-2, the V gene TRBV5-6; 9 bases fit TRBD1. The CDR3 totals 17 residues. CDR1 and CDR2 (germline): SGHDT, YYEEEE. V was pared by 6 bases and J by 5 bases, with 17 bases of the junction left unmatched. CDR3 bases: TGTGCCAGCACCTACAAACCTACAGGGGGCTTGAGATATGGCTACACCTTC. This sequence encodes CASTYKPTGGLRYGYTF.